The T cell receptor (beta chain) described here comes from a study of shared clonotypes between healthy human individuals. This table comes from immunoSEQ multiplex PCR, and its TCRdb copy is limited to in-frame clones, with some not included. The sample shows about 490,000 clones, about 72% of them seen only once. The CDR3 has 14 residues. Germline V lookup: CDR1 MNHEY, CDR2 SMNVEV (reference sequence). J gave up 1 base and V 6 bases, and 5 bases lay outside the gene matches. All donors were healthy HIV-negative adults lacking recent acute infections or vaccinations. This receptor was identified in a middle-aged woman in good health. Some clones in this sample may be carry-over from other donors' samples. The chain recombines TRBV27 with TRBJ2-5, with TRBD2 matching over 7 bases. Sequenced: PBMCs. The CDR3 loop reads CASSTLATQETQYF. In DNA, the CDR3 is TGTGCCAGCAGCACACTAGCGACCCAAGAGACCCAGTACTTC.